The 26 T cell receptor beta chains given below trace back to one sample, sequenced in a study of blood T cell repertoires in COVID-19 (dated by TCRdb to 2020 to 2022). The library relied on the immunoSEQ multiplex PCR assay. TCRdb provides this immuneACCESS table in a form limited to in-frame rearrangements. Some clones are lacking; in checked studies, under half of them reflect an unresolved V gene, and why the rest are absent is not known. This sample holds some 490,000 clones; around 85% were observed only once. Approximately 2.9% of the sample lies in the top ten. The sample taken for sequencing was peripheral blood. The receptors stem from a human donor in a cohort sampled during active COVID-19.

The chain recombines TRBV18 with TRBJ1-2; D possibly corresponds to TRBD1 (6 bases). The CDR3 extends over 15 amino acids. The ends were cut back, 6 bases at V and 1 base at J, with 15 bases in the middle. CDR1 is KGHSH, CDR2 LQKENI, per germline. The CDR3 loop is CASSLRQGNNYGYTF. The DNA of the CDR3 is TGTGCCAGCTCTCTGCGGCAGGGGAATAACTATGGCTACACCTTC.

This clone is a singleton in its sample. The chain carries TRBV29-1 and TRBJ1-3; no reliable D call. CDR3 length: 11 residues. Trimming shortened V by 8 bases and J by 4 bases, and 9 bases separated the two germline ends. Germline assignment: CDR1 SQVTM and CDR2 ANQGSEA. This CDR3 reads CSIGRGNTIYF. The CDR3 nucleotides are TGCAGCATCGGTCGGGGAAACACCATATATTTT.

The CDR3 here is CASSLRLAGSTDTQYF. The CDR3, as DNA: TGTGCCAGCAGCCTTCGACTAGCGGGGTCCACAGATACGCAGTATTTT. The chain combines TRBV5-6 with TRBJ2-3; 11 bases are shared with TRBD2. Germline assignment: CDR1 SGHDT and CDR2 YYEEEE. V lost 4 bases, J lost 2 bases, and 6 bases stayed unmatched. CDR3 length equals 16 residues.

V gene TRBV19 combines with J gene TRBJ1-2; the D gene is possibly TRBD1 (5 bases). Trimming left V 10 bases short and J 8 bases short, with 23 bases between. The CDR3 contains 14 residues. Germline-derived CDR1 and CDR2 are LNHDA and SQIVND (reference sequence). The CDR3 DNA reads as TGTGCCACCACACTACCGACAGAGCATTCGGGCTACACCTTC. The encoded protein is CATTLPTEHSGYTF.

The CDR3 nucleotides read TGTGCCAGCAGCCCAAGCTGGGACAGTCTAATCCTCAATCAGCCCCAGCATTTT. Translation: CASSPSWDSLILNQPQHF. The chain couples TRBV7-2 to TRBJ1-5; 7 nucleotides agree with TRBD1. The germline CDR1 and CDR2 sequences are SGHTA and FQGNSA. V trimming: 5 bases; J trimming: 3 bases; junction bases outside the gene matches: 16. CDR3 length: 18 amino acids.

This sequence joins TRBV12-3 or TRBV12-4 and TRBJ2-5; D gene ambiguous. CDR3 length: 12 amino acids. Between the trimmed V and J ends, which lost 3 bases and 7 bases, there was a span of 9 bases. The CDR3 is CASSLSTPTQYF. CDR3 DNA sequence: TGTGCCAGCAGTTTGAGCACCCCGACCCAGTACTTC.

V gene TRBV29-1 combines with J gene TRBJ2-3; no definite D call. This CDR3 is built from 13 residues. The germline V and J ends were trimmed by 4 bases and 2 bases, with 10 bases remaining between them. The germline gives CDR1 SQVTM, CDR2 ANQGSEA. The CDR3: CSVALSVTDTQYF. CDR3 coding DNA: TGCAGCGTTGCGCTCTCGGTCACAGATACGCAGTATTTT.

There are a few counts of this clone. The chain recombines TRBV11-2 with TRBJ2-7; a weak D match, TRBD2 (6 bases). The V and J ends lost 3 bases and 6 bases respectively, with 15 bases between them. CDR1 is SGHAT and CDR2 is FQNNGV in the germline V gene. The CDR3 has 14 amino acids. The CDR3 reads CASSLGGQGFEQYF. CDR3 DNA sequence: TGTGCCAGCAGCTTGGGGGGTCAGGGCTTCGAGCAGTACTTC.

This clone is a singleton in its sample. The chain joins TRBV4-3 to TRBJ2-1; 7 positions agree with TRBD2. V shed 4 bases, J shed 5 bases, and the junction held 8 bases outside the gene matches. The V gene's germline CDR1 is LGHNA and CDR2 YSLEER. CDR3 length: 15 amino acids. The CDR3 nucleotides are TGCGCCAGCAGCCCGGGACTACCCCCACACAATGAGCAGTTCTTC. It encodes CASSPGLPPHNEQFF.

This chain links TRBV20-1 with TRBJ1-4; maybe TRBD1 (5 bases). The CDR3 has 11 residues. Between the trimmed V and J ends, which lost 5 bases and 8 bases, there was a span of 9 bases. The germline V gene has CDR1 DFQATT and CDR2 SNEGSKA (reference sequence). CDR3 amino acids: CSAGTGEKLFF. CDR3 nucleotides: TGCAGTGCTGGGACTGGAGAAAAACTGTTTTTT.

The rearrangement joins TRBV6-2 or TRBV6-3 to TRBJ2-7; TRBD2 is a possible D gene (5 bases). This CDR3 region has 14 residues. The germline gives CDR1 MNHEY, CDR2 SVGEGT. The V end was cut by 2 bases, the J end by 2 bases, with 10 bases between. The CDR3 DNA reads as TGTGCCAGCAGTTACCAGCGGCACCCCTACGAGCAGTACTTC. Its translation: CASSYQRHPYEQYF.

The chain is built from TRBV6-6 and TRBJ1-2; no reliable D call. The germline gives CDR1 MNHNY, CDR2 SVGAGI (reference sequence). The CDR3 has 13 residues. V was pared by 6 bases and J by 0 bases, with 8 bases between. The DNA for the CDR3 is TGTGCCAGCAGAGAGGGTCCTAACTATGGCTACACCTTC. Its translation: CASREGPNYGYTF.

The genes are TRBV19 and TRBJ1-2; D is ambiguous. This CDR3 has 15 amino acids. Germline CDR1 LNHDA, CDR2 SQIVND (reference sequence). The V gene lost 3 bases and the J gene lost 2 bases, with 13 bases spanning the gap. CDR3 bases: TGTGCCAGTAGTATGGCCGCGGGAGGGAACTATGGCTACACCTTC. Protein product: CASSMAAGGNYGYTF.

The J gene is TRBJ1-3, the V gene TRBV11-3, with a tentative D call TRBD1 (5 bases). Germline CDR1 SGHNT, CDR2 YENEEA. This CDR3 has 14 residues. V lost 3 bases to trimming and J lost 5 bases, with 11 bases between them. This CDR3 is CASSFGRVRNTIYF. CDR3 nucleotide sequence: TGTGCCAGCAGCTTTGGCAGGGTGCGAAACACCATATATTTT.

The chain links TRBV4-3 to TRBJ2-7, with D possibly matching TRBD1 (5 bases). CDR1 is LGHNA and CDR2 is YSLEER in the germline V gene. V was shortened by 1 base and J by 1 base, with 11 bases between the two germline ends. The CDR3 runs to 15 residues. CDR3 region: CASSQGWTRSYEQYF. In nucleotides, the CDR3 is TGCGCCAGCAGCCAAGGGTGGACAAGATCCTACGAGCAGTACTTC.

The chain is built from TRBV24-1 and TRBJ1-1; D is perhaps TRBD1 (6 bases). This CDR3 is 14 amino acids long. The V and J ends lost 5 bases and 5 bases respectively, with 14 bases between them. CDR1 and CDR2 from the germline V gene are KGHDR and SFDVKD. The CDR3 loop is CATSASAGATEAFF. The CDR3 DNA reads TGTGCCACCAGTGCCTCCGCGGGGGCAACTGAAGCTTTCTTT.

The chain couples TRBV4-2 to TRBJ2-7, with 8 bases that match TRBD1. The CDR3 has 15 residues. Trimming took 0 bases from V and 4 from J; bases not matched to a gene: 5. In germline, CDR1 is LGHNA, CDR2 YNFKEQ. DNA of the CDR3: TGTGCCAGCAGCCAAGACCCAGGGGGCGTTTACGAGCAGTACTTC. Its translation is CASSQDPGGVYEQYF.

The gene calls are TRBV12-5 and TRBJ2-5, with 7 bases matching TRBD2. The CDR3 totals 15 residues. Germline CDR1 LGHNT, CDR2 FRNRAP. V trimming: 5 bases; J trimming: 2 bases; junction bases outside the gene matches: 8. For the CDR3, the DNA is TGTGCTAGTGGTCCCCCGGCGGGGGTACAAGAGACCCAGTACTTC. The encoded protein is CASGPPAGVQETQYF.

In its sample, this clone was seen once. The chain has TRBV5-6 and TRBJ2-2; maybe TRBD1 (5 bases). Germline V gene data show CDR1 as SGHDT and CDR2 as YYEEEE. The CDR3 consists of 19 residues. Trimming took 6 bases from V and 2 from J, leaving 26 bases between them. The CDR3 DNA reads as TGTGCCAGCACCCAGCTTCTTCAAGGGGCCGGGCCTAACACCGGGGAGCTGTTTTTT. It codes for CASTQLLQGAGPNTGELFF.

The J gene is TRBJ2-7, the V gene TRBV9, with a tentative D call TRBD1 (6 bases). This CDR3 region has 14 residues. Germline V gene data show CDR1 as SGDLS and CDR2 as YYNGEE. The V and J ends lost 0 bases and 4 bases respectively, with 11 bases between them. The CDR3 region is CASSVGTVGYEQYF. The CDR3 nucleotides read TGTGCCAGCAGCGTAGGGACAGTCGGTTACGAGCAGTACTTC.

This chain uses TRBV24-1 with TRBJ2-3; weak D call: TRBD1 (5 bases). CDR1 and CDR2 (germline): KGHDR, SFDVKD. The CDR3 runs 14 residues. The V end lost 2 bases, the J end lost 5 bases, and 10 bases lay between the germline ends. CDR3 DNA sequence: TGTGCCACCAGTGATTCAGGGTCCCAAGATACGCAGTATTTT. Translated: CATSDSGSQDTQYF.

This clone was seen a few times. J is TRBJ2-5 and V is TRBV5-1; 9 nucleotides align to TRBD2. The CDR3 has 14 residues. From germline, CDR1 is SGHRS and CDR2 YFSETQ. The junction had 7 bases not matched to a gene; V was cut back by 6 bases and J by 4 bases. This CDR3 is CASKLLAGVETQYF. The CDR3 nucleotides are TGCGCCAGCAAGCTGTTAGCGGGAGTAGAGACCCAGTACTTC.

V is TRBV5-1 and J is TRBJ1-1, with 7 bases fitting TRBD1. Germline-derived CDR1 and CDR2 are SGHRS and YFSETQ. With 3 bases clipped from V and 3 bases from J, the junction kept 17 bases outside the gene matches. The CDR3 runs to 18 residues. This CDR3 reads CASSSPPFSGTVDTEAFF. The CDR3 DNA reads as TGCGCCAGCAGCTCCCCGCCATTTAGCGGGACAGTGGACACTGAAGCTTTCTTT.

CDR3 amino acids: CSVGALSTGELFF. DNA for the CDR3: TGCAGCGTTGGAGCCTTATCCACCGGGGAGCTGTTTTTT. The chain carries TRBV29-1 and TRBJ2-2; D is unclear. The CDR3 has 13 amino acids. Trimming stripped 4 bases from V and 4 bases from J, with 10 bases between. Looked up from germline, CDR1 is SQVTM and CDR2 is ANQGSEA.

The chain couples TRBV7-6 to TRBJ2-3, with a weak D call TRBD2 (6 bases). The CDR3 runs to 14 residues. Germline values: CDR1 SGHVS, CDR2 FNYEAQ. V was trimmed by 0 bases and J by 5 bases, leaving 9 bases between them. DNA for the CDR3: TGTGCCAGCAGCTTAGCGCGACTAGTAGATACGCAGTATTTT. Translating it yields CASSLARLVDTQYF.

V is TRBV19 and J is TRBJ2-6; D possibly corresponds to TRBD2 (7 bases). V was clipped by 5 bases and J by 2 bases, with 16 bases between them. The CDR3 spans 17 residues. The germline CDR1 and CDR2 sequences are LNHDA and SQIVND (reference sequence). The DNA for the CDR3 is TGTGCCAGTAGTTCCCTCGGGGGGCTGGCTGGGGCCAACGTCCTGACTTTC. It yields the protein CASSSLGGLAGANVLTF.